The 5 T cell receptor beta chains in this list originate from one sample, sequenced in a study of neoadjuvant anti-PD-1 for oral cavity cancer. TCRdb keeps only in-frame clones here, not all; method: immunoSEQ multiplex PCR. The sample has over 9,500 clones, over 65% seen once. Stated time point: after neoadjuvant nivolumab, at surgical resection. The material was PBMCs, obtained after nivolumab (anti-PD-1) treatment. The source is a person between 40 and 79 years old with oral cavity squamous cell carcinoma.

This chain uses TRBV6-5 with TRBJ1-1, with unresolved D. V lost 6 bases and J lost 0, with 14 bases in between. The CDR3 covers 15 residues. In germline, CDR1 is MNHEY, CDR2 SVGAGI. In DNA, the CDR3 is TGTGCCAGCAGAACGACCCGGGTGGTGAACACTGAAGCTTTCTTT. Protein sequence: CASRTTRVVNTEAFF.

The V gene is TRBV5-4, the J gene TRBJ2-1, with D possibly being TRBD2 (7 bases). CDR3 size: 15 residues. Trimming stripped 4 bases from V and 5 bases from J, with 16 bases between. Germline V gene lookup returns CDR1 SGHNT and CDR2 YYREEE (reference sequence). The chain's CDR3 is CASSLTAGANNEQFF. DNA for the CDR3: TGTGCCAGCAGCCTGACCGCGGGGGCGAACAATGAGCAGTTCTTC.

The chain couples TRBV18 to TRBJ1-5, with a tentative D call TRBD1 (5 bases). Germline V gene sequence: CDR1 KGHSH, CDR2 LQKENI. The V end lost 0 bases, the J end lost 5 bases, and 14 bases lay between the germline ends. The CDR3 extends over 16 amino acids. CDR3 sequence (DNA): TGTGCCAGCTCACCACCGTCCGGGGGACTATATCAGCCCCAGCATTTT. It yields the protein CASSPPSGGLYQPQHF. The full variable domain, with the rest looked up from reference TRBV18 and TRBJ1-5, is NAGVMQNPRHLVRRRGQEARLRCSPMKGHSHVYWYRQLPEEGLKFMVYLQKENIIDESGMPKERFSAEFPKEGPSILRIQQVVRGDSAAYFCASSPPSGGLYQPQHFGDGTRLSIL.

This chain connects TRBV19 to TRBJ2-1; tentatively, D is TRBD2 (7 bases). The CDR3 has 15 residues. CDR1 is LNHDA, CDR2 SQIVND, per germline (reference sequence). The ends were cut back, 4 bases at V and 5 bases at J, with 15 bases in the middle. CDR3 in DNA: TGTGCCAGTAGTACCGGGGGCCTAGCGGACAATGAGCAGTTCTTC. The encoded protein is CASSTGGLADNEQFF.

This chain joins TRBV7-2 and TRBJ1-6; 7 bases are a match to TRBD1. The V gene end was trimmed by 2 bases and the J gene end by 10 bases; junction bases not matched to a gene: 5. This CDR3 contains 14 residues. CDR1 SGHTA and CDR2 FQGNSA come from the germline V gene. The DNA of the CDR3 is TGTGCCAGCAGCTTAAGACAGGGAAGCTCACCCCTCCACTTT. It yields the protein CASSLRQGSSPLHF.